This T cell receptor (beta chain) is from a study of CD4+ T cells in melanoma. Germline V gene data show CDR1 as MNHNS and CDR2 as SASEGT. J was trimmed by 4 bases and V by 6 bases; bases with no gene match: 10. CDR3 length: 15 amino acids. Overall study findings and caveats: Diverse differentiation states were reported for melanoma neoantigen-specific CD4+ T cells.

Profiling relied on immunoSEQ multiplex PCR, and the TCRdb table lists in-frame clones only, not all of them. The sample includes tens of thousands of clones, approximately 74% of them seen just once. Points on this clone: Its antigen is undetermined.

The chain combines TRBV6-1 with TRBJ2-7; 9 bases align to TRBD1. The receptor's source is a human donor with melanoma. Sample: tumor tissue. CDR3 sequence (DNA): TGTGCCAGCAGCGGGTCGGGACAGGGACAATACGAGCAGTACTTC. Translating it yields CASSGSGQGQYEQYF.